These 22 T cell receptor beta chains came from one sample sequenced in a study of T cell changes during pregnancy in multiple sclerosis. The repertoire was sequenced with immunoSEQ multiplex PCR; TCRdb's copy has only in-frame clones and lacks some. This sample has some 74,000 clones; roughly 92% occur once, and the top ten carry about 2.3%. The specimen comprised peripheral blood, sampled before pregnancy. These receptors were collected from a female donor with multiple sclerosis, enrolled in a pregnancy study.

V gene TRBV29-1 combines with J gene TRBJ1-2; the match to TRBD1 covers 10 bases. The CDR3 contains 12 residues. V lost 6 bases and J lost 9; bases outside the gene matches: 7. Germline CDR1 and CDR2: SQVTM and ANQGSEA. In nucleotides, the CDR3 is TGCAGCGTCGGGACAGGGGCACCGAGCTACACCTTC. Protein product: CSVGTGAPSYTF.

V gene TRBV19 combines with J gene TRBJ2-7, with D perhaps TRBD1 (5 bases). V gave up 9 bases and J gave up 2 bases, with 14 bases separating them. Per germline, CDR1 LNHDA and CDR2 SQIVND (reference sequence). CDR3 size: 13 residues. The CDR3 region is CASSQAGPYEQYF. In DNA form, the CDR3 reads TGTGCCAGCAGTCAGGCAGGGCCCTACGAGCAGTACTTC.

CDR3 amino acids: CSVARQGPNYGYTF. DNA for the CDR3: TGCAGCGTTGCCAGACAGGGACCTAACTATGGCTACACCTTC. This sequence joins TRBV29-1 and TRBJ1-2; 7 bases match TRBD1. V was pared by 4 bases and J by 0 bases, with 5 bases of the junction left unmatched. The CDR3 has 14 amino acids. Germline loops: CDR1 SQVTM, CDR2 ANQGSEA.

The chain recombines TRBV16 with TRBJ2-6; TRBD1 agrees at 8 bases. The V and J ends lost 1 base and 3 bases, in that order; junction bases with no gene match: 8. Germline CDR1 KGHSY, CDR2 FQNENV. The CDR3 length is 18 residues. This CDR3 reads CASSQLLRGRYGANVLTF. CDR3 DNA sequence: TGTGCCAGCAGCCAATTGCTCAGGGGGCGTTATGGGGCCAACGTCCTGACTTTC.

The V call is TRBV4-3, the J call TRBJ2-1; TRBD2 matches 11 bases. From germline, CDR1 is LGHNA and CDR2 YSLEER. The CDR3 contains 18 residues. V trimming: 4 bases; J trimming: 3 bases; junction bases outside the gene matches: 11. The CDR3 DNA sequence: TGCGCCAGCAGCCTCGGGGTAGCGGGAGGGCCCGTCTACAATGAGCAGTTCTTC. This encodes CASSLGVAGGPVYNEQFF.

V and J are TRBV7-2 and TRBJ1-1; D is undetermined. V was cut by 2 bases and J by 1 base, with 8 bases left in between. The CDR3 is 14 amino acids. Germline loops: CDR1 SGHTA, CDR2 FQGNSA. CDR3 loop: CASSLQTQNTEAFF. CDR3 in DNA: TGTGCCAGCAGCTTACAAACACAGAACACTGAAGCTTTCTTT.

This rearrangement joins TRBV9 to TRBJ2-1; 13 bases match TRBD2. The V segment lost 4 bases and the J segment 7 bases; nucleotides outside the gene matches: 8. Germline assignment: CDR1 SGDLS and CDR2 YYNGEE. The CDR3 covers 16 residues. In DNA, the CDR3 is TGTGCCAGCAGCCCCCATCGGACTAGCGGGAGAAATGAGCAGTTCTTC. Encoded protein: CASSPHRTSGRNEQFF.

This chain links TRBV18 with TRBJ1-3; D gene unclear. V was shortened by 3 bases and J by 0 bases, with 15 bases between the two germline ends. Germline V lookup: CDR1 KGHSH, CDR2 LQKENI. The CDR3 sequence is 17 residues long. The CDR3 nucleotides are TGTGCCAGCTCACCTGTCACTATAGGCTACTCTGGAAACACCATATATTTT. Protein sequence: CASSPVTIGYSGNTIYF.

The chain recombines TRBV7-9 with TRBJ1-1; D is unresolved. The ends were cut back, 0 bases at V and 3 bases at J, with 8 bases in the middle. CDR3 length: 14 amino acids. Germline CDR1 reads SEHNR; CDR2 reads FQNEAQ (reference sequence). This CDR3 reads CASSLARSHTEAFF. In DNA, the CDR3 is TGTGCCAGCAGCTTAGCCAGGTCCCACACTGAAGCTTTCTTT.

This rearrangement joins TRBV6-1 to TRBJ2-7, with 9 bases aligning to TRBD2. In germline, CDR1 is MNHNS, CDR2 SASEGT. V lost 3 bases and J lost 0; bases outside the gene matches: 6. This CDR3 is built from 16 residues. The CDR3 loop reads CASSEVAGAPSYEQYF. The CDR3 DNA follows: TGTGCCAGCAGTGAGGTAGCGGGGGCCCCCTCCTACGAGCAGTACTTC.

V gene TRBV7-9 combines with J gene TRBJ1-2; D unclear. Germline V CDR1 and CDR2: SEHNR, FQNEAQ (reference sequence). The CDR3 has 16 amino acids. Trimming took off 1 base at V and 2 bases at J, with 14 bases between the two ends. This chain's CDR3 is CASSLVPGQVNYGYTF. CDR3 bases: TGTGCCAGCAGCTTAGTCCCTGGCCAAGTAAACTATGGCTACACCTTC.

This chain connects TRBV27 to TRBJ1-6; no definite D call. Germline-derived CDR1 and CDR2 are MNHEY and SMNVEV (reference sequence). The length of the CDR3 is 14 residues. With 5 bases removed from V and 10 bases from J, the gap between germline ends came to 15 bases. This chain's CDR3 is CASSLRDLGSPLHF. CDR3 coding DNA: TGTGCCAGCAGTCTGAGAGACCTAGGCTCACCCCTCCACTTT.

This sequence joins TRBV4-3 and TRBJ2-1; D ambiguous. From germline, CDR1 is LGHNA and CDR2 YSLEER. V shed 0 bases and J shed 9 bases, with 12 bases lying between them. This CDR3 comprises 14 residues. CDR3 DNA: TGCGCCAGCAGCCAAGATTGGAGACTCTCTGAGCAGTTCTTC. Protein sequence: CASSQDWRLSEQFF.

The chain couples TRBV5-6 to TRBJ1-6, with a weak D call TRBD1 (6 bases). V was trimmed by 4 bases and J by 6 bases, leaving 17 bases between them. The V gene's germline CDR1 is SGHDT and CDR2 YYEEEE. This CDR3 spans 16 amino acids. The CDR3: CASSLGLQGSNSPLHF. The CDR3 bases are TGTGCCAGCAGCCTTGGCCTACAGGGTAGTAATTCACCCCTCCACTTT.

The V call is TRBV7-2, the J call TRBJ2-3; TRBD1 matches at 8 bases. Per germline, CDR1 SGHTA and CDR2 FQGNSA. The V gene end was trimmed by 5 bases and the J gene end by 8 bases; junction bases not matched to a gene: 3. This CDR3 region has 12 residues. The CDR3 DNA sequence: TGTGCCAGCAGCACGGACAGGGCTACGCAGTATTTT. It codes for CASSTDRATQYF.

The chain combines TRBV28 with TRBJ2-7; 13 positions agree with TRBD2. The CDR3 loop spans 14 amino acids. Trimming took 5 bases from V and 10 from J; bases not matched to a gene: 8. Per germline, CDR1 MDHEN and CDR2 SYDVKM. The CDR3 DNA sequence: TGTGCCAGCAGTCTCCGGGGGACTAGCGGGACTCAGTACTTC. Translated, it gives CASSLRGTSGTQYF.

As concerns this clone: A read error may account for a junction end that differs from germline. The same CDR3 is also encoded by other DNA sequences in this sample. V and J are TRBV6-1 and TRBJ1-4; D call uncertain. Germline loops: CDR1 MNHNS, CDR2 SASEGT. The CDR3 runs to 18 residues. CDR3 bases: TGTGCCAGCAGTGAGAACCTTCAGACCGGGAAAGCGAATGAAAAGCTGTTTTTT. The encoded protein is CASSENLQTGKANEKLFF.

This clone is a singleton in its sample. The chain carries TRBV11-3 and TRBJ1-1, with 7 positions matching TRBD1. This CDR3 contains 13 residues. Germline CDR1 SGHNT, CDR2 YENEEA. J was trimmed by 8 bases and V by 1 base; bases with no gene match: 4. Here the CDR3 reads CASSLGLTGEAFF. CDR3 in DNA: TGTGCCAGCAGCTTAGGGTTGACAGGGGAAGCTTTCTTT.

This chain uses TRBV2 with TRBJ1-1, with 8 bases aligning to TRBD1. V gave up 7 bases and J gave up 1 base; unmatched junction bases: 11. Per germline, CDR1 SNHLY and CDR2 FYNNEI. The CDR3 loop spans 16 amino acids. The CDR3 DNA reads TGTGCCAGCACTAGCTGGAGACAGGGGTCGAACACTGAAGCTTTCTTT. It encodes CASTSWRQGSNTEAFF.

The table lists this clone with a few counts. The rearrangement joins TRBV9 to TRBJ2-2; maybe TRBD2 (6 bases). Germline values: CDR1 SGDLS, CDR2 YYNGEE. The CDR3 is 15 residues long. V shed 0 bases and J shed 1 base, with 7 bases lying between them. CDR3 nucleotides: TGTGCCAGCAGCGTAGCGGAGGGGAACACCGGGGAGCTGTTTTTT. Amino acid sequence: CASSVAEGNTGELFF.

The rearrangement links TRBV25-1 to TRBJ1-2; perhaps TRBD1 as D (6 bases). Trimming shortened V by 7 bases and J by 2 bases, and 11 bases separated the two germline ends. Germline V lookup: CDR1 MGHDK, CDR2 SYGVNS. The CDR3 is 13 amino acids. CDR3 coding DNA: TGTGCCAGCACGAGGGGGGGGAACTATGGCTACACCTTC. This codes for CASTRGGNYGYTF.

CDR3 coding DNA: TGTGCCAGCAGCCCCGGGGGGGGAATGAACACTGAAGCTTTCTTT. Protein: CASSPGGGMNTEAFF. V and J are TRBV9 and TRBJ1-1; possibly TRBD1 for D (5 bases). The CDR3 is 15 residues long. The germline CDR1 and CDR2 sequences are SGDLS and YYNGEE. The V gene lost 4 bases and the J gene lost 0 bases, with 13 bases spanning the gap.